The 27 T cell receptor beta chains in this list originate from one sample, sequenced in a study of CD8+CD57+ T cells in acquired aplastic anemia. Profiling that covered TCR beta VDJ and CDR3 relied on genomic DNA as its template. TCRdb re-analysed the reads in MiXCR, keeping a single row per CDR3 protein. The sample carries about 140,000 distinct CDR3 sequences, more than 35% recorded once. What was sequenced was sorted CD4+, CD8+, or CD8+CD57+ T cells (not recorded which) from PBMCs. The receptors here all came from a human donor in good health, serving as a control.

This clonotype was counted many times. V is TRBV5-1 and J is TRBJ2-2; D remains unclear. V lost 1 base and J 7 bases, leaving 2 bases between the germline ends. The CDR3 has 11 amino acids. Germline lookup yields CDR1 SGHRS and CDR2 YFSETQ. The chain's CDR3 is CASSLNGELFF. The CDR3 DNA follows: TGCGCCAGCAGCTTGAACGGGGAGCTGTTTTTT.

This clonotype showed up just once. The chain is built from TRBV20-1 and TRBJ2-7, with D tentatively TRBD2 (6 bases). Germline V gene data show CDR1 as DFQATT and CDR2 as SNEGSKA (reference sequence). Trimming took 1 base from V and 1 from J, leaving 14 bases between them. CDR3 size: 15 residues. The CDR3, as DNA: TGCAGTGCTAGAGGGGTGGGGGGTTTTTCCTACGAGCAGTACTTC. It encodes CSARGVGGFSYEQYF.

Here the CDR3 DNA reads TGTGCCACCAGTGATTCACCTCCCTACGAGCAGTACTTC. Protein sequence: CATSDSPPYEQYF. The gene calls are TRBV24-1 and TRBJ2-7; D unclear. This CDR3 is built from 13 residues. V lost 2 bases to trimming and J lost 2 bases, with 6 bases between them. The germline CDR1 and CDR2 sequences are KGHDR and SFDVKD.

Written as DNA, the CDR3 is TGTGCCAGCAACCCGGGGAACTATAATTCACCCCTCCACTTT. It encodes CASNPGNYNSPLHF. J is TRBJ1-6 and V is TRBV19; D gene uncertain. The CDR3 is 14 residues long. Between the trimmed V and J ends, which lost 9 bases and 3 bases, there was a span of 12 bases. Germline loops: CDR1 LNHDA, CDR2 SQIVND (reference sequence). The variable domain in full, with the rest retrieved from reference TRBV19 and TRBJ1-6, is DGGITQSPKYLFRKEGQNVTLSCEQNLNHDAMYWYRQDPGQGLRLIYYSQIVNDFQKGDIAEGYSVSREKKESFPLTVTSAQKNPTAFYLCASNPGNYNSPLHFGNGTRLTVT.

This rearrangement joins TRBV19 to TRBJ1-1; no definite D call. Trimming left V 6 bases short and J 10 bases short, with 15 bases between. Looked up from germline, CDR1 is LNHDA and CDR2 is SQIVND (reference sequence). The CDR3 spans 12 residues. Here the CDR3 reads CASRHSQSGAFF. CDR3 sequence (DNA): TGTGCCAGTAGACATAGTCAGTCTGGAGCTTTCTTT.

V gene TRBV30 combines with J gene TRBJ1-5; 9 bases align to TRBD1. Per germline, CDR1 GTSNPN and CDR2 SVGIG (reference sequence). V dropped 8 bases and J dropped 7; count of bases not matched to a gene: 15. CDR3 length: 15 amino acids. The CDR3 protein is CAQSVRDRVSQPQHF. The CDR3 coding sequence is TGTGCCCAGAGTGTAAGGGACAGGGTATCACAGCCCCAGCATTTT.

This clonotype was counted at least ten times. The chain links TRBV12-3 or TRBV12-4 to TRBJ2-7, with unresolved D. CDR3 length equals 13 residues. Trimming removed 7 bases at V and 1 base at J, with 11 bases between. CDR3 coding DNA: TGTGCCAGCACCTCCAGGATATCCTACGAGCAGTACTTC. It is translated as CASTSRISYEQYF.

This rearrangement joins TRBV24-1 to TRBJ1-6; no definite D call. The CDR3 runs 14 residues. With 4 bases removed from V and 10 bases from J, the gap between germline ends came to 13 bases. CDR1 is KGHDR, CDR2 SFDVKD, per germline. The CDR3 bases are TGTGCCACCAGTGAGAGTCAGGAGACCTCACCCCTCCACTTT. This gives the protein CATSESQETSPLHF.

V and J are TRBV2 and TRBJ2-1, with D hard to call. Per the germline V gene, CDR1 is SNHLY and CDR2 is FYNNEI. This CDR3 has 18 residues. The germline V and J ends were trimmed by 2 bases and 0 bases, with 17 bases remaining between them. CDR3 sequence reads: CASSESHATAYSYNEQFF. The CDR3 coding sequence is TGTGCCAGCAGTGAATCTCACGCAACAGCGTACTCCTACAATGAGCAGTTCTTC.

This clonotype was counted ten times or more. The chain is built from TRBV30 and TRBJ2-3, with D unclear. Germline V gene sequence: CDR1 GTSNPN, CDR2 SVGIG (reference sequence). The V gene lost 2 bases and the J gene lost 2 bases, with 2 bases spanning the gap. This CDR3 has 11 residues. The chain's CDR3 is CAWSLTDTQYF. CDR3 DNA: TGTGCCTGGAGTCTCACAGATACGCAGTATTTT.

This clonotype was recorded many times. The J gene is TRBJ2-1, the V gene TRBV10-1; TRBD2 matches 12 bases. Germline V lookup: CDR1 WNHNN, CDR2 SYGVQD (reference sequence). This CDR3 is 15 amino acids long. Trimming at V came to 8 bases and at J to 4 bases, leaving 6 bases not matched to a gene. The CDR3 is CASSRTSGIYNEQFF. Written as DNA, the CDR3 is TGCGCCAGCTCCAGGACTAGCGGGATTTACAATGAGCAGTTCTTC.

The chain carries TRBV20-1 and TRBJ1-2, with D perhaps matching TRBD1 (5 bases). Germline-derived CDR1 and CDR2 are DFQATT and SNEGSKA (reference sequence). This CDR3 contains 14 residues. The germline V and J ends were trimmed by 4 bases and 8 bases, with 20 bases remaining between them. CDR3 sequence reads: CSATQGTGYGGYTF. The CDR3 nucleotides are TGCAGTGCTACTCAGGGAACAGGTTATGGGGGCTACACCTTC.

This clonotype was seen ten or more times. The chain employs TRBV30 and TRBJ2-7; 7 bases map to TRBD2. V was pared by 2 bases and J by 7 bases, with 5 bases of the junction left unmatched. This CDR3 is 12 amino acids long. The germline V gene encodes CDR1 GTSNPN and CDR2 SVGIG (reference sequence). The DNA for the CDR3 is TGTGCCTGGAGTACCAGCGGGATTGAGCAGTACTTC. It encodes CAWSTSGIEQYF. Full variable domain (outside the CDR3, taken from reference TRBV30 and TRBJ2-7): SQTIHQWPATLVQPVGSPLSLECTVEGTSNPNLYWYRQAAGRGLQLLFYSVGIGQISSEVPQNLSASRPQDRQFILSSKKLLLSDSGFYLCAWSTSGIEQYFGPGTRLTVT.

This clonotype has a count of ten or more. This rearrangement joins TRBV19 to TRBJ2-1; 8 bases line up with TRBD1. The CDR3 is 15 residues long. Trimming removed 2 bases from V and 6 bases from J; junction bases left unmatched: 6. Germline lookup yields CDR1 LNHDA and CDR2 SQIVND (reference sequence). The CDR3 sequence: CASSIQGALRNEQFF. CDR3 DNA sequence: TGTGCCAGTAGTATACAGGGGGCCCTCCGCAATGAGCAGTTCTTC.

Many counts were recorded for this clonotype. The chain links TRBV5-1 to TRBJ2-2; D uncertain. The CDR3 loop spans 15 amino acids. Between the trimmed V and J ends, which lost 4 bases and 6 bases, there was a span of 16 bases. The germline V gene has CDR1 SGHRS and CDR2 YFSETQ. CDR3 protein: CASSPEPRKSGELFF. For the CDR3, the DNA is TGCGCCAGCAGCCCCGAACCGCGTAAGTCCGGGGAGCTGTTTTTT. Complete variable domain (other parts from reference TRBV5-1 and TRBJ2-2): KAGVTQTPRYLIKTRGQQVTLSCSPISGHRSVSWYQQTPGQGLQFLFEYFSETQRNKGNFPGRFSGRQFSNSRSEMNVSTLELGDSALYLCASSPEPRKSGELFFGEGSRLTVL.

V gene TRBV10-3 combines with J gene TRBJ1-2, with 9 bases fitting TRBD1. This CDR3 region has 14 residues. The germline gives CDR1 ENHRY, CDR2 SYGVKD. V was pared by 5 bases and J by 6 bases, with 7 bases of the junction left unmatched. The CDR3 sequence: CAISSDGTGHGYTF. CDR3 sequence (DNA): TGTGCCATCAGTTCCGATGGGACAGGGCATGGCTACACCTTC.

At least ten counts were recorded for this clonotype. This sequence joins TRBV12-3 or TRBV12-4 and TRBJ1-1, with unresolved D. The ends were cut back, 6 bases at V and 8 bases at J, with 16 bases in the middle. CDR3 length: 13 residues. CDR3 residues: CASRTRVRPEAFF. The CDR3 DNA reads as TGTGCCAGCAGGACCCGTGTTCGGCCGGAAGCTTTCTTT.

About this clonotype: Being one base from a much bigger clone, this may be a read error. The V and J genes are TRBV7-9 and TRBJ2-4; D is undetermined. Trimming left V 8 bases short and J 6 bases short, with 11 bases between. The CDR3 length is 12 residues. Germline values: CDR1 SEHNR, CDR2 FQNEAQ (reference sequence). The CDR3 coding sequence is TGTGCCAGCGGCCCGGACCGAAACATTCAGTACTTC. It specifies CASGPDRNIQYF.

This clonotype was seen a few times. The J gene is TRBJ2-2, the V gene TRBV11-2; D is possibly TRBD1 (5 bases). Germline lookup yields CDR1 SGHAT and CDR2 FQNNGV. Deletions cut 6 bases from V and 0 bases from J, with 11 bases between. This CDR3 region has 15 residues. CDR3 DNA: TGTGCCAGCAGTTACGGACACCCGAACACCGGGGAGCTGTTTTTT. Translating gives CASSYGHPNTGELFF.

The chain couples TRBV20-1 to TRBJ2-3; D remains unclear. The CDR3 length is 13 residues. Germline loops: CDR1 DFQATT, CDR2 SNEGSKA (reference sequence). With 2 bases removed from V and 4 bases from J, the gap between germline ends came to 10 bases. The CDR3 spells CSARTMGPDTQYF. CDR3 DNA: TGCAGTGCTAGAACTATGGGTCCAGATACGCAGTATTTT.

The table lists this clonotype with many counts. This chain joins TRBV20-1 and TRBJ2-7, with 8 bases that match TRBD2. This CDR3 is built from 14 residues. J lost 3 bases, V lost 3 bases, and 7 bases had no gene match. Germline CDR1 is DFQATT and CDR2 is SNEGSKA (reference sequence). The CDR3 loop is CSARGRGGVYEQYF. CDR3 nucleotide sequence: TGCAGTGCTAGGGGTCGGGGGGGAGTCTACGAGCAGTACTTC.

The V call is TRBV30, the J call TRBJ2-5; D is unclear. The V end lost 0 bases, the J end lost 4 bases, and 9 bases lay between the germline ends. This CDR3 is 13 amino acids long. Germline CDR1 GTSNPN, CDR2 SVGIG (reference sequence). Here the CDR3 reads CAWSVRSGETQYF. In DNA, the CDR3 is TGTGCCTGGAGTGTGAGATCAGGAGAGACCCAGTACTTC. The variable domain in full, completed from reference TRBV30 and TRBJ2-5, reads SQTIHQWPATLVQPVGSPLSLECTVEGTSNPNLYWYRQAAGRGLQLLFYSVGIGQISSEVPQNLSASRPQDRQFILSSKKLLLSDSGFYLCAWSVRSGETQYFGPGTRLLVL.

DNA for the CDR3: TGCAGCGTTGGCGTCAGGGACCCTAGCACAGATACGCAGTATTTT. It specifies CSVGVRDPSTDTQYF. V gene TRBV29-1 combines with J gene TRBJ2-3; D possibly matches TRBD1 or TRBD2 (5 bases each). Germline-derived CDR1 and CDR2 are SQVTM and ANQGSEA. Trimming cost V 4 bases and J 0 bases, with 14 bases left between them. The CDR3 is 15 residues long.

A word on this clonotype: The junction shows a germline mismatch at one end, possibly a read error. The chain employs TRBV7-7 and TRBJ2-3; the D is unclear. CDR1 is SSHAT, CDR2 FNYEAQ, per germline (reference sequence). The CDR3 is made up of 13 amino acids. The DNA of the CDR3 is TGTGCTAGCAGCTTTAGAGTCACAGATACGCAGTATTTT. This translates into CASSFRVTDTQYF.

The table lists this clonotype with many counts. The chain recombines TRBV27 with TRBJ1-2; TRBD1 agrees at 10 bases. V lost 5 bases and J lost 8; bases outside the gene matches: 5. Germline values: CDR1 MNHEY, CDR2 SMNVEV (reference sequence). The CDR3 has 13 amino acids. CDR3 region: CASSGQGGMGYTF. The CDR3 bases are TGTGCCAGCAGTGGACAGGGGGGGATGGGCTACACCTTC.

The chain uses TRBV19 and TRBJ1-2; 10 nucleotides match TRBD1. With 4 bases clipped from V and 6 bases from J, the junction kept 8 bases outside the gene matches. Germline V CDR1 and CDR2: LNHDA, SQIVND (reference sequence). CDR3 length: 15 amino acids. The CDR3 loop is CASSNTGTGVNGYTF. For the CDR3, the DNA is TGTGCCAGTAGTAATACCGGGACAGGGGTTAATGGCTACACCTTC.

The chain recombines TRBV20-1 with TRBJ2-1, with TRBD2 matching 8 bases. J was trimmed by 1 base and V by 6 bases; bases with no gene match: 11. There are 16 residues in the CDR3. Germline CDR1 and CDR2: DFQATT and SNEGSKA (reference sequence). This CDR3 reads CSASREGRGSYNEQFF. DNA of the CDR3: TGCAGTGCCTCTCGGGAGGGGCGGGGATCCTACAATGAGCAGTTCTTC.